The T cell receptor beta chain under discussion was sequenced for a study of regulatory T cells in long-lasting Graves disease. Time point described: persistent/refractory GD, antithyroid drugs over 5 years with positive TRAb. There was RNA extracted from PBMCs, and the TCR library was made from it. Only a few counts were recorded for this clonotype. The antigen remains unidentified. Findings and caveats of the study: Preferential use of TRBV28, TRBJ1-2 and TRBJ2-5 was seen in persistent disease.

V lost 6 bases and J 7 bases, leaving 15 bases between the germline ends. The CDR3 spans 13 residues. In germline, CDR1 is SQVTM, CDR2 ANQGSEA. HTBI primers from iRepertoire and Arm-PCR of CDR3 regions yielded the TCR beta libraries. In TCRdb, the multiplex PCR reads were re-called with MiXCR into one record per CDR3 protein. The sample carries approximately 440,000 distinct CDR3 sequences, around 24% recorded once. This sequence was found in a female donor with Graves disease. Sequencing used peripheral blood mononuclear cells (PBMCs), obtained when the disease was refractory, from a patient treated with antithyroid drugs. This chain joins TRBV29-1 and TRBJ2-2; D might be TRBD1 or TRBD2, each matching 5 bases. As DNA, the CDR3 is TGCAGCGTCCGTGGGGCCGGGGTCGGGGAGCTGTTTTTT. Its protein product is CSVRGAGVGELFF.